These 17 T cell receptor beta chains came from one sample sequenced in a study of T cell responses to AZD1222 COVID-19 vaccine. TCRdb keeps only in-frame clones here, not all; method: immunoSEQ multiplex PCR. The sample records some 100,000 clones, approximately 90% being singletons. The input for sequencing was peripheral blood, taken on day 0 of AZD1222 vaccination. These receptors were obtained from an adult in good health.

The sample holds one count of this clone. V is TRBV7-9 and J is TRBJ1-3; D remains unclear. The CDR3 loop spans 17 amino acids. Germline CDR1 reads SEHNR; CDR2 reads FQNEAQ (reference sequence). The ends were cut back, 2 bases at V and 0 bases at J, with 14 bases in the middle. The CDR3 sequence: CASSLPARTDSGNTIYF. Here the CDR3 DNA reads TGTGCCAGCAGCTTACCCGCGCGCACCGACTCTGGAAACACCATATATTTT.

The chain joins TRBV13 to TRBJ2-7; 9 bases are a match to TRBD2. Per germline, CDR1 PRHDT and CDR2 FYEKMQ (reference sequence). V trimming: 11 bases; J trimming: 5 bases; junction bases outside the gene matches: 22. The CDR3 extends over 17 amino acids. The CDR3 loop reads CARGGGRAGLSLDEQYF. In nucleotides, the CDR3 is TGTGCCCGCGGGGGGGGCAGGGCCGGCTTGTCTCTCGACGAGCAGTACTTC. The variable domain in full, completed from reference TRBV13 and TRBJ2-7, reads AAGVIQSPRHLIKEKRETATLKCYPIPRHDTVYWYQQGPGQDPQFLISFYEKMQSDKGSIPDRFSAQQFSDYHSELNMSSLELGDSALYFCARGGGRAGLSLDEQYFGPGTRLTVT.

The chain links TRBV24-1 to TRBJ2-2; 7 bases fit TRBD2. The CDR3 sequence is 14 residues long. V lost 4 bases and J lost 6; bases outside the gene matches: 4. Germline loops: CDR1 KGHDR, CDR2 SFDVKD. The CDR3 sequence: CATSEPRGAGELFF. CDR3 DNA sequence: TGTGCCACCAGTGAACCCCGGGGGGCCGGGGAGCTGTTTTTT.

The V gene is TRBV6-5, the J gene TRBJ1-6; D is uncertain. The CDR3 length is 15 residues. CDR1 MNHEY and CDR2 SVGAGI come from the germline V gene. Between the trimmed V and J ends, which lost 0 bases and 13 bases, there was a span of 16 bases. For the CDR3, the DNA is TGTGCCAGCAGTTACTCGGCCTCAGGCGAATATCCCCTCCACTTT. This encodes CASSYSASGEYPLHF.

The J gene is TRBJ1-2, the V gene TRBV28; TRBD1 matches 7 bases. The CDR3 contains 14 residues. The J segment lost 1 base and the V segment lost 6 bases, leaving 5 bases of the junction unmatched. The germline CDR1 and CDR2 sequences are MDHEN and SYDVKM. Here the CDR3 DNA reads TGTGCCAGCAGGGGGACAGCGCGTAACTATGGCTACACCTTC. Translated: CASRGTARNYGYTF.

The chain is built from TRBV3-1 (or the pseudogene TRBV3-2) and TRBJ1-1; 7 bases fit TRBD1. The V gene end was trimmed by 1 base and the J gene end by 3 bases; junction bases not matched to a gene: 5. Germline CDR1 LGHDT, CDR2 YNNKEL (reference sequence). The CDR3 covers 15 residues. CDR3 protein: CASSQVFQGDTEAFF. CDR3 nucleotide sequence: TGTGCCAGCAGCCAAGTTTTCCAGGGGGACACTGAAGCTTTCTTT.

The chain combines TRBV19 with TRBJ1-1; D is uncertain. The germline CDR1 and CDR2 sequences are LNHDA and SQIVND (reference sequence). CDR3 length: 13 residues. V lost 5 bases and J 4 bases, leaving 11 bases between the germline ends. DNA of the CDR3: TGTGCCAGTAGTTCAAAGGGATCCACTGAAGCTTTCTTT. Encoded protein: CASSSKGSTEAFF.

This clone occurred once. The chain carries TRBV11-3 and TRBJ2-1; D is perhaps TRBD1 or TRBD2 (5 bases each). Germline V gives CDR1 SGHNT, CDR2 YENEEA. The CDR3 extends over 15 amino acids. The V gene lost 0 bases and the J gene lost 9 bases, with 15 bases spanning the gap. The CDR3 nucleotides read TGTGCCAGCAGCTTAGATGGGGCACCTGGAGGTGAGCAGTTCTTC. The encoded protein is CASSLDGAPGGEQFF.

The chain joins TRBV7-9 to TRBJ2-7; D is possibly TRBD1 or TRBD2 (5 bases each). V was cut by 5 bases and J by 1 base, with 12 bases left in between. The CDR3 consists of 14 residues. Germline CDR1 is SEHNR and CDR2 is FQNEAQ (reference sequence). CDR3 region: CASSPGRQSYEQYF. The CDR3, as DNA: TGTGCCAGCAGCCCGGGACGGCAATCCTACGAGCAGTACTTC.

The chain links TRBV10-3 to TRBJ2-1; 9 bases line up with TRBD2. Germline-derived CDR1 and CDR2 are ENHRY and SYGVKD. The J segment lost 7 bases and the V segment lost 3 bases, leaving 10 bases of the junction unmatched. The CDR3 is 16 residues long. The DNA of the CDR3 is TGTGCCATCAGTGAATTGTCTAGCGGGGAGGAGAATGAGCAGTTCTTC. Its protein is CAISELSSGEENEQFF.

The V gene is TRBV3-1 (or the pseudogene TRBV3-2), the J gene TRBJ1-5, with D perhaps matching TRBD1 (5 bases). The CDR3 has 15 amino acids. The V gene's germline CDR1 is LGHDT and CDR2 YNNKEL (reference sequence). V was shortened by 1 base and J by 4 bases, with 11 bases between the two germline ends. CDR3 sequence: CASSQGPSGNQPQHF. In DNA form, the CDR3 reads TGTGCCAGCAGCCAAGGTCCCTCAGGGAATCAGCCCCAGCATTTT.

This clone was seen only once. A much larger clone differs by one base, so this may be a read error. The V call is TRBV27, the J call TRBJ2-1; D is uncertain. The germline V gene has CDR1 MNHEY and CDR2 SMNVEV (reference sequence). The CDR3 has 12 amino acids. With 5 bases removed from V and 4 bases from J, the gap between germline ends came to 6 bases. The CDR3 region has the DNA TGTGCCAGCAGTCAGACATACAATGAGCAGTTCTTC. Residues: CASSQTYNEQFF.

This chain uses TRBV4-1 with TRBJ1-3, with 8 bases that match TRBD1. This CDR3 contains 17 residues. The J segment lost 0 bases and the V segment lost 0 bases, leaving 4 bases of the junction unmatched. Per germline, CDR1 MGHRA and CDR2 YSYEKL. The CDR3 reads CASSQEGTGLSGNTIYF. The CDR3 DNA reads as TGCGCCAGCAGCCAAGAGGGGACAGGACTCTCTGGAAACACCATATATTTT.

This CDR3 is CASSVEANTEAFF. CDR3 in DNA: TGTGCCAGCAGCGTAGAAGCGAACACTGAAGCTTTCTTT. V is TRBV9 and J is TRBJ1-1; D uncertain. Trimming left V 0 bases short and J 1 base short, with 4 bases between. The germline V gene encodes CDR1 SGDLS and CDR2 YYNGEE. The CDR3 sequence is 13 residues long.

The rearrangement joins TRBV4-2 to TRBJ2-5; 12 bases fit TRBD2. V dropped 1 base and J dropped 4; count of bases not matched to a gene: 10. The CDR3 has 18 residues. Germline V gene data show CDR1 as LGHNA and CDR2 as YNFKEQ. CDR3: CASSQGRLAGAPGETQYF. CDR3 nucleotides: TGTGCCAGCAGCCAAGGAAGACTAGCGGGAGCTCCCGGAGAGACCCAGTACTTC.

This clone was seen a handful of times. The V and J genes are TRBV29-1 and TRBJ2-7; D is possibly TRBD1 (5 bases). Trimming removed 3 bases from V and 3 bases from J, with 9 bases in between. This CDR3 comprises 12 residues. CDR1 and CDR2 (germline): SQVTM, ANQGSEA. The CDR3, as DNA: TGCAGCGTTGAGGACACATTCTACGAGCAGTACTTC. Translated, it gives CSVEDTFYEQYF.

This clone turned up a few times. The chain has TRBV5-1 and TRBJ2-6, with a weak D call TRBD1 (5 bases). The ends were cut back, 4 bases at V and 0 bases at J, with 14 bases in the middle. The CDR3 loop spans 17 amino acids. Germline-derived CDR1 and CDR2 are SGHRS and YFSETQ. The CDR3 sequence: CASSPQGSSSGANVLTF. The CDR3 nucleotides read TGCGCCAGCAGCCCTCAGGGCTCAAGCTCTGGGGCCAACGTCCTGACTTTC.